This TCR beta chain was identified in a study of molecular identifiers for immune sequencing clone quantification. The study, taken as a whole, reports: Barcodes shared by identical TCR molecules could lead to underestimated sizes of highly expanded clones.

TCRdb recomputed calls from the PCR reads with MiXCR, one row per CDR3 protein. The table records approximately 680,000 distinct CDR3 sequences, roughly 23% of them present only once. CDR1 and CDR2 (germline): KGHSH, LQKENI. The CDR3 totals 14 residues. Trimming took 3 bases from V and 2 from J, leaving 11 bases between them. A note on this clonotype: Its target is unknown.

The specimen sequenced was naive CD8+ T cells from blood, with Jurkat cell RNA spiked in. Indicated subset: FACS-sorted CD8+CD4-CCR7+CD45RA+ naive T cells. The sequence was obtained from a human donor in good health. Some libraries in this study had Jurkat cell RNA spiked in. The chain is built from TRBV18 and TRBJ2-7; TRBD1 or TRBD2 may be the D gene (5 bases each). In nucleotides, the CDR3 is TGTGCCAGCTCACCTGGGGGTGTTGCCTACGAGCAGTACTTC. Its translation is CASSPGGVAYEQYF.